This T cell receptor (beta chain) was profiled in a study of stem cell transplantation in POMP-related autoinflammatory disease. This CDR3 has 15 amino acids. Germline values: CDR1 LNHDA, CDR2 SQIVND (reference sequence). The ends were cut back, 2 bases at V and 6 bases at J, with 16 bases in the middle. The table came from immunoSEQ multiplex PCR; TCRdb's copy has only in-frame clones and leaves some out. The data hold over 60,000 clones, with under 95% observed a single time. Whole-study findings and limits: Fewer unique TRB V-J gene pairings were identified in patients with PRAID.

This clone showed up just once. Antigen specificity is unknown. The material was CD4+ T cells from PBMCs, obtained after stem cell transplantation. The sequence was obtained from a human patient with POMP-related autoinflammation and immune dysregulation (PRAID). Part of the T cells may come from the graft donor. This sequence joins TRBV19 and TRBJ1-2, with TRBD1 as a possible D gene (5 bases). The CDR3 DNA reads TGTGCCAGTAGTATAAGGTCGGGGGAGAAGGATGGCTACACCTTC. It encodes CASSIRSGEKDGYTF.